This T cell receptor (beta chain) came from a study of T cells in Graves' hyperthyroidism and ophthalmopathy. Study-level information: Upon initial diagnosis and before any treatment, peripheral blood was collected.

This clonotype showed up many times. The antigen is unknown. The CDR3 regions of TCR beta were amplified from RNA transcripts. First-round RT-PCR with HTBI primers amplified the TCR CDR3 region. One entry per CDR3 protein results from TCRdb running MiXCR on the multiplex PCR reads. The table shows fewer than 900,000 distinct CDR3 sequences, with about 19% occurring only once. Points from the study as a whole: Ophthalmopathy, as predicted by the model, came a median around 6.7 months after the prediction.

The patients, who ranged from 18 to 65 in age, presented with newly diagnosed hyperthyroidism lasting under 2 months. Clinical symptoms, serum thyroxine, TRAb, thyroid ultrasound and orbital computed tomography informed diagnoses. Sequenced material: blood. The receptor comes from a woman between 45 and 65 years old with Graves' hyperthyroidism that later progressed to Graves' ophthalmopathy.

The CDR3 spells CASSPPEKGEFYNEQFF. The CDR3 DNA sequence: TGTGCCAGCTCACCACCCGAAAAGGGAGAATTCTACAATGAGCAGTTCTTC. The J gene is TRBJ2-1, the V gene TRBV18; D may be TRBD2 (5 bases). Germline CDR1 is KGHSH and CDR2 is LQKENI. CDR3 length equals 17 residues. Trimming left V 0 bases short and J 3 bases short, with 15 bases between.